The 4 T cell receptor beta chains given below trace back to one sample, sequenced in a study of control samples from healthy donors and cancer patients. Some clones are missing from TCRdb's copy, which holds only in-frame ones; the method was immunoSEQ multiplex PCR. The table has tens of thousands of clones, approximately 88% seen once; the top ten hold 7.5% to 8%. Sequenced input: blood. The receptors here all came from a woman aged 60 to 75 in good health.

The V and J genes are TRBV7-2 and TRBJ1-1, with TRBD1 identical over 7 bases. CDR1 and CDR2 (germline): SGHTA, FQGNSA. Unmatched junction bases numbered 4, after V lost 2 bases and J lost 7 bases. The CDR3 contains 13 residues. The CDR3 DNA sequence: TGTGCCAGCAGCTTATACAGGGGTGGTGAAGCTTTCTTT. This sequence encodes CASSLYRGGEAFF.

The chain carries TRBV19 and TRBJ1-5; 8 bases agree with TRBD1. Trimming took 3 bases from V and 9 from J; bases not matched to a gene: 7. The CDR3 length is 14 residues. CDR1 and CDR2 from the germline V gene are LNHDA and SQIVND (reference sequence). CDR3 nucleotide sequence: TGTGCCAGTAGTATTACAGGGGGGCCTGGGCCCCAGCATTTT. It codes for CASSITGGPGPQHF.

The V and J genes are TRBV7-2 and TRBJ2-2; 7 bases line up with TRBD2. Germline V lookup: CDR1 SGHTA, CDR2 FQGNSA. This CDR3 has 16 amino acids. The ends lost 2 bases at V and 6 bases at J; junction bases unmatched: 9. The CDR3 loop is CASSLQMTSTSGELFF. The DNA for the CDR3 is TGTGCCAGCAGCTTACAAATGACTAGCACCTCCGGGGAGCTGTTTTTT.

The DNA of the CDR3 is TGTGCCAGCAGCGCGAGGACAGGGGGCGCCGGGGCCAACGTCCTGACTTTC. Encoded protein: CASSARTGGAGANVLTF. The rearrangement uses TRBV9 and TRBJ2-6; 11 positions match TRBD1. CDR3 size: 17 residues. CDR1 is SGDLS, CDR2 YYNGEE, per germline. The V and J ends lost 3 bases and 4 bases, in that order; junction bases with no gene match: 6.